These T cell receptor beta chains were read from a single sample in a study of blood T cell repertoires in COVID-19. The table came from immunoSEQ multiplex PCR; TCRdb's copy has only in-frame clones and leaves some out. This table holds some 70,000 clones, more than 75% found once. The source material was peripheral blood. These TCRs come from a woman aged 70-85 years with acute or convalescent COVID-19. Both conserved end residues are part of each CDR3. A D gene is named only where the DNA matches it firmly. The size entry is marked missing in some rows and otherwise reads once, few, many or a size class.

abundance	v_gene	j_gene	d_gene	CDR3aa	CDR3nt
NA	TRBV20-1	TRBJ1-4	NA	CRTGRGEKLFF	TGCAGAACCGGGCGAGGGGAAAAACTGTTTTTT
NA	TRBV19	TRBJ2-1	NA	CASSTNRDNEQFF	TGTGCCAGTAGCACGAACAGGGACAATGAGCAGTTCTTC
NA	TRBV11-3	TRBJ2-2	NA	CASSLSRTGELFF	TGTGCCAGCAGCCTCTCTCGGACCGGGGAGCTGTTTTTT
NA	TRBV10-3	TRBJ1-3	TRBD1	CAIRTDRGGDTIYF	TGTGCCATCAGGACCGACAGGGGGGGGGACACCATATATTTT
NA	TRBV19	TRBJ1-2	NA	CASRLSGNEAYGYTF	TGTGCCAGTAGGTTATCGGGGAACGAAGCTTATGGCTACACCTTC
NA	TRBV5-1	TRBJ2-7	NA	CASSILGGTYEQYF	TGCGCCAGCAGCATCCTTGGCGGGACCTACGAGCAGTACTTC
NA	TRBV10-3	TRBJ1-1	NA	CAIKDGGHTEAFF	TGTGCCATCAAGGACGGCGGGCACACTGAAGCTTTCTTT
NA	TRBV24-1	TRBJ2-3	TRBD1	CATSMWGTGGYTDTQYF	TGTGCCACCAGTATGTGGGGGACAGGTGGCTACACAGATACGCAGTATTTT
NA	TRBV3-1/TRBV3-2	TRBJ1-1	NA	CASSQGGRPEAFF	TGTGCCAGCAGCCAAGGGGGGCGGCCTGAAGCTTTCTTT
few	TRBV4-1	TRBJ2-7	TRBD1	CASSPRDSYEQYF	TGCGCCAGCAGCCCACGGGACAGCTACGAGCAGTACTTC
NA	TRBV15	TRBJ2-5	NA	CATTSTSGHFQETQYF	TGTGCCACCACCAGCACCTCGGGACACTTCCAAGAGACCCAGTACTTC
NA	TRBV20-1	TRBJ2-5	TRBD2	CSASGWGIQREVPQETQYF	TGCAGTGCTAGTGGGTGGGGTATTCAGCGGGAGGTCCCGCAAGAGACCCAGTACTTC
NA	TRBV29-1	TRBJ2-1	TRBD2	CSVETGTSRDNEQFF	TGCAGCGTTGAAACCGGGACTAGCAGAGACAATGAGCAGTTCTTC
NA	TRBV6-5	TRBJ2-2	NA	CASSYRQGDTGELFF	TGTGCCAGCAGTTACAGGCAGGGCGACACCGGGGAGCTGTTTTTT
NA	TRBV5-5	TRBJ1-3	TRBD1	CASSATGVPGNTIYF	TGTGCCAGCAGCGCTACAGGGGTGCCTGGAAACACCATATATTTT
NA	TRBV10-3	TRBJ2-1	TRBD1	CAISGQRQGLYNEQFF	TGTGCCATCAGTGGGCAACGACAGGGATTGTACAATGAGCAGTTCTTC